This note documents a single T cell receptor beta chain sequence. Antigen: not known. The protocol was immunoSEQ multiplex PCR, while the TCRdb copy is restricted to in-frame clones and leaves out a portion. Of 80,000 or so clones listed, approximately 92% are singletons. This sample was included in a study of OX40 agonist ivuxolimab in advanced cancers. Study observations and caveats: The study found among the lowest clonal expansion in partial responders at 0.1-3.0 mg/kg.

Sequencing used CD4+ or CD8+ T cells sorted from blood, obtained in a trial of the OX40 agonist ivuxolimab. This sequence was found in an adult with an advanced solid tumor such as melanoma, head and neck, liver or kidney cancer.

The chain's CDR3 is CASSRLTGSEAFF. The CDR3 DNA reads as TGTGCCAGCAGTAGACTGACAGGGAGTGAAGCTTTCTTT. The rearrangement links TRBV6-5 to TRBJ1-1; TRBD1 aligns across 7 bases. CDR3 size: 13 residues. V shed 5 bases and J 7 bases; nucleotides not matched to a gene: 7. Per germline, CDR1 MNHEY and CDR2 SVGAGI.